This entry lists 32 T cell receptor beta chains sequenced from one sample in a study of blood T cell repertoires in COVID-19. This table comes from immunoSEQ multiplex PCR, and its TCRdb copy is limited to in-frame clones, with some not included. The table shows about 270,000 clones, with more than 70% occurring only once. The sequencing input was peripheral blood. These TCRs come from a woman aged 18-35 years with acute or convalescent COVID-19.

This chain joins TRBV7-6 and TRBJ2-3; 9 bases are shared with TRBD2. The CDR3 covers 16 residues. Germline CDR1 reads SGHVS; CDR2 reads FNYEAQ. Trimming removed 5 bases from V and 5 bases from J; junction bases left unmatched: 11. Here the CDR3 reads CASSGTSGPIEDTQYF. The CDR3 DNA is TGTGCCAGCAGCGGTACTAGCGGGCCCATTGAAGATACGCAGTATTTT.

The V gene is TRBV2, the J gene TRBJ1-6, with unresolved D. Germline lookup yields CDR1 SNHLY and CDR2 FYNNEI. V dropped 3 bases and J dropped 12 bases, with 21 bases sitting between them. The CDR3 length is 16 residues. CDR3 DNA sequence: TGTGCCAGCAGTGATCCGGAACACCGAGGGAGTTTACCCCTCCACTTT. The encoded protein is CASSDPEHRGSLPLHF.

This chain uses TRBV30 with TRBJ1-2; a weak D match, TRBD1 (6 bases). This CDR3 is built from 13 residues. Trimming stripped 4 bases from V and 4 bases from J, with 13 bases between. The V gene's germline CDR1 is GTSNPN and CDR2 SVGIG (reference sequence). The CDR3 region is CAWTGQSVYGYTF. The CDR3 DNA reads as TGTGCCTGGACCGGACAGAGCGTCTATGGCTACACCTTC.

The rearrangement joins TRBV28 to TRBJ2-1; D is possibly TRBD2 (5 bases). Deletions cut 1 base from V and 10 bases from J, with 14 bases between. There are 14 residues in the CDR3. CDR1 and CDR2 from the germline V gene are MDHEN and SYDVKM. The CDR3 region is CASSLFGRREEQFF. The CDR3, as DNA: TGTGCCAGCAGTTTATTTGGCCGTCGGGAAGAGCAGTTCTTC.

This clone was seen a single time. The CDR3 reads CASSIARAGGHNEQFF. The CDR3 DNA sequence: TGTGCCAGTAGTATAGCACGAGCGGGAGGGCACAATGAGCAGTTCTTC. This chain joins TRBV19 and TRBJ2-1, with 10 bases fitting TRBD2. V shed 1 base, J shed 5 bases, and the junction held 5 bases outside the gene matches. The CDR3 length is 16 residues. Per germline, CDR1 LNHDA and CDR2 SQIVND (reference sequence).

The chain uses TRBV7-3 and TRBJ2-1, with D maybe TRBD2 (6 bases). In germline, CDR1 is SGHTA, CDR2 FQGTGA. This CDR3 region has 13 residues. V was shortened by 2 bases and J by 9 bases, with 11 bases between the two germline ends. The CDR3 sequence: CASSLAGKFEQFF. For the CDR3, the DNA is TGTGCCAGCAGCTTAGCGGGAAAGTTTGAGCAGTTCTTC. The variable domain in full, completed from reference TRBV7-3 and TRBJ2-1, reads GAGVSQTPSNKVTEKGKYVELRCDPISGHTALYWYRQSLGQGPEFLIYFQGTGAADDSGLPNDRFFAVRPEGSVSTLKIQRTERGDSAVYLCASSLAGKFEQFFGPGTRLTVL.

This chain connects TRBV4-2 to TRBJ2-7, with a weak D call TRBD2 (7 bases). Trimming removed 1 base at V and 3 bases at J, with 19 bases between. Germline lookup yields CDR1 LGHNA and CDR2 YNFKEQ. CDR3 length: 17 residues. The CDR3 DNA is TGTGCCAGCAGCCAAGCCGGAGGGGGGGAAAGTTTCTACGAGCAGTACTTC. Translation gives CASSQAGGGESFYEQYF.

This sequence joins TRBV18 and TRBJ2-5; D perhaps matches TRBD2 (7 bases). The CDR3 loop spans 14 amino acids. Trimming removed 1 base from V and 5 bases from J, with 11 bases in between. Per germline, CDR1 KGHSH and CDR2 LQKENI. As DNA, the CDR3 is TGTGCCAGCTCACCACAGGGGGGGCCCGAGACCCAGTACTTC. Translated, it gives CASSPQGGPETQYF. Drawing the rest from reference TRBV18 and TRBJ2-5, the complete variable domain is NAGVMQNPRHLVRRRGQEARLRCSPMKGHSHVYWYRQLPEEGLKFMVYLQKENIIDESGMPKERFSAEFPKEGPSILRIQQVVRGDSAAYFCASSPQGGPETQYFGPGTRLLVL.

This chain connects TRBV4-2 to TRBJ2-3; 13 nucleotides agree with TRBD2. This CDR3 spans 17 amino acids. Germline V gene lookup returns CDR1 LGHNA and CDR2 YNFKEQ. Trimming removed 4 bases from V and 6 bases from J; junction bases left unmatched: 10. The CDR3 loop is CASSRQEGLAGEDTQYF. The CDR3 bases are TGTGCCAGCAGCCGCCAGGAAGGACTAGCGGGAGAGGATACGCAGTATTTT.

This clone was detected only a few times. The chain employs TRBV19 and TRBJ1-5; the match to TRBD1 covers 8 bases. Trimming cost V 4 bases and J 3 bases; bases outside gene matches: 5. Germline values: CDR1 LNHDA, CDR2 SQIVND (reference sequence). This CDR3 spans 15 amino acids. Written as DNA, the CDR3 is TGTGCCAGTAGTAGGGACAGGACCTCCAATCAGCCCCAGCATTTT. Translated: CASSRDRTSNQPQHF.

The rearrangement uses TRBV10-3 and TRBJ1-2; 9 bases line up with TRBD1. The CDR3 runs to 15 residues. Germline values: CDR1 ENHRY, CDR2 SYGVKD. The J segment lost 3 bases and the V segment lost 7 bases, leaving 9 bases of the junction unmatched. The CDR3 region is CAITGDRVGDYGYTF. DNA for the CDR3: TGTGCCATCACAGGGGACAGGGTCGGAGACTATGGCTACACCTTC.

The CDR3 region is CAWSVLGGANNSPLHF. The CDR3 bases are TGTGCCTGGAGTGTACTGGGGGGGGCGAATAATTCACCCCTCCACTTT. The rearrangement uses TRBV30 and TRBJ1-6, with D maybe TRBD1 (6 bases). V was shortened by 0 bases and J by 5 bases, with 14 bases between the two germline ends. Per the germline V gene, CDR1 is GTSNPN and CDR2 is SVGIG (reference sequence). The CDR3 is made up of 16 amino acids.

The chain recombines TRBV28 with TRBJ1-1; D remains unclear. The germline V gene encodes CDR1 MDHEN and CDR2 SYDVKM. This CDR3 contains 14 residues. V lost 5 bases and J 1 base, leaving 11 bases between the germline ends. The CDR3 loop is CASSPPVRNTEAFF. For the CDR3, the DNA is TGTGCCAGCAGTCCCCCTGTCAGGAACACTGAAGCTTTCTTT.

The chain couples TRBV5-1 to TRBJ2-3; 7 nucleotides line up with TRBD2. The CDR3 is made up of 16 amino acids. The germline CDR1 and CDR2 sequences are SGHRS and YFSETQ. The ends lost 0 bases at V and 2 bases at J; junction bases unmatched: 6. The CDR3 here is CASSLVLAAPTDTQYF. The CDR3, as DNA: TGCGCCAGCAGCTTGGTCCTAGCGGCCCCCACAGATACGCAGTATTTT.

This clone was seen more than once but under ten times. Here the CDR3 DNA reads TGTGCCAGCAGTTACGCCATCGGGGGTTCACCCCTCCACTTT. Its translation: CASSYAIGGSPLHF. The rearrangement uses TRBV6-5 and TRBJ1-6; perhaps TRBD1 as D (5 bases). Germline CDR1 MNHEY, CDR2 SVGAGI. The CDR3 has 14 residues. V was trimmed by 2 bases and J by 9 bases, leaving 11 bases between them.

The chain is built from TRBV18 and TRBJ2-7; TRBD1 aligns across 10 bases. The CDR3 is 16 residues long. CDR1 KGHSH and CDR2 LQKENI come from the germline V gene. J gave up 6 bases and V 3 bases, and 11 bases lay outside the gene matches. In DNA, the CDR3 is TGTGCCAGCTCACCTCAGTGGGGACAGGGGCCGTCCGAGCAGTACTTC. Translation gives CASSPQWGQGPSEQYF. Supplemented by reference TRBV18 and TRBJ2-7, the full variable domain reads NAGVMQNPRHLVRRRGQEARLRCSPMKGHSHVYWYRQLPEEGLKFMVYLQKENIIDESGMPKERFSAEFPKEGPSILRIQQVVRGDSAAYFCASSPQWGQGPSEQYFGPGTRLTVT.

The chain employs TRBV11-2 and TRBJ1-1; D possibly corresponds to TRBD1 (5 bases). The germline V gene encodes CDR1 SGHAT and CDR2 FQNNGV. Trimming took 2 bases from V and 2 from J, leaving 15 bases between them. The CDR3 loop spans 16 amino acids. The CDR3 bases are TGTGCCAGCAGCTTATTGGTAATGGGGGGAAACACTGAAGCTTTCTTT. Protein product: CASSLLVMGGNTEAFF.

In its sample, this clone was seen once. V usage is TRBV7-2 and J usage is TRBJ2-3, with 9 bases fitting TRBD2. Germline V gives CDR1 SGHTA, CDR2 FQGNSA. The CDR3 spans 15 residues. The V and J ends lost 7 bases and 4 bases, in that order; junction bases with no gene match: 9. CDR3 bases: TGTGCCAGCATCCACGGGACTAGCACGTCAGATACGCAGTATTTT. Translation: CASIHGTSTSDTQYF.

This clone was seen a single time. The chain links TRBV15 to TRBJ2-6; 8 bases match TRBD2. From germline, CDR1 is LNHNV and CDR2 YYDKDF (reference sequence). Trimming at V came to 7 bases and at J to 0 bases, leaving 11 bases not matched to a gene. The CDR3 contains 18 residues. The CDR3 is CATTKSLAVPSGANVLTF. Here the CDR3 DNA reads TGTGCCACCACCAAGTCACTAGCGGTACCCTCTGGGGCCAACGTCCTGACTTTC.

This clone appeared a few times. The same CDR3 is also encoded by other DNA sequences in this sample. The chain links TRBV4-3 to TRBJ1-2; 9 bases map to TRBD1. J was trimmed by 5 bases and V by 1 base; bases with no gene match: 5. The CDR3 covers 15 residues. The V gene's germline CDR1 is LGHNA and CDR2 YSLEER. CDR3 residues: CASSQGDRAIYGYTF. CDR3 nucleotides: TGCGCCAGCAGCCAAGGGGACAGGGCAATTTATGGCTACACCTTC.

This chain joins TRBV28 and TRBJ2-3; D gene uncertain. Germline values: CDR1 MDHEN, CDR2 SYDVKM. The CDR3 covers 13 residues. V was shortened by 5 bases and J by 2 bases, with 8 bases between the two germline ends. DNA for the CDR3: TGTGCCAGCAGTCGCACCTACACAGATACGCAGTATTTT. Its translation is CASSRTYTDTQYF.

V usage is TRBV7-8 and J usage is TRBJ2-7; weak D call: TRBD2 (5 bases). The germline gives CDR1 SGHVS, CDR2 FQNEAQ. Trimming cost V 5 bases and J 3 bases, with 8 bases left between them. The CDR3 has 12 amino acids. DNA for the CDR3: TGTGCCAGCAGCCCGACTATCTACGAGCAGTACTTC. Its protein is CASSPTIYEQYF.

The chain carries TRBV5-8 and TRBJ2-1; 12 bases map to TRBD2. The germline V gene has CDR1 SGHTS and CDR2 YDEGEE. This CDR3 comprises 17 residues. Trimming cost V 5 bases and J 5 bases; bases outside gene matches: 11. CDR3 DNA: TGTGCCAGCAGTAACGGACTAGCGGGATACGGGAACAATGAGCAGTTCTTC. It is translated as CASSNGLAGYGNNEQFF.

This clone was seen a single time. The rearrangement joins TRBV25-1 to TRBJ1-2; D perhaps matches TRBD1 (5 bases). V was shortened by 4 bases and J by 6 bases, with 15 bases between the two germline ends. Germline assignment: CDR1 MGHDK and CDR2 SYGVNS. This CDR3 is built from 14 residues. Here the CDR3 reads CASSALSGGHGYTF. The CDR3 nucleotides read TGTGCCAGCAGTGCCCTCTCGGGGGGTCATGGCTACACCTTC.

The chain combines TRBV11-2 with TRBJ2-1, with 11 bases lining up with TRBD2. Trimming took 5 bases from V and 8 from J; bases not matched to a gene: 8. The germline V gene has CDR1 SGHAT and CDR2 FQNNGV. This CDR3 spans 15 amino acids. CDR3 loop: CASSDRLAGLHEQFF. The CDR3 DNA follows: TGTGCCAGCAGCGATCGACTAGCGGGACTCCATGAGCAGTTCTTC.

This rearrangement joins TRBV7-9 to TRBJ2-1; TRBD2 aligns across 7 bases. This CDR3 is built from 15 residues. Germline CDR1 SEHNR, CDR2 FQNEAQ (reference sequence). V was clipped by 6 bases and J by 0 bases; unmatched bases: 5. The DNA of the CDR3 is TGTGCCAGCAGACAACTAGCGAGCTCCTACAATGAGCAGTTCTTC. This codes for CASRQLASSYNEQFF.

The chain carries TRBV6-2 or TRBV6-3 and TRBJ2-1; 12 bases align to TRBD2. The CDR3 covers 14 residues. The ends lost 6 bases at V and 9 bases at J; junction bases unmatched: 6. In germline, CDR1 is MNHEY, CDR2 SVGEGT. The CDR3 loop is CASSWTSGKGEQFF. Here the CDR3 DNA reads TGTGCCAGCAGCTGGACTAGCGGGAAGGGTGAGCAGTTCTTC.

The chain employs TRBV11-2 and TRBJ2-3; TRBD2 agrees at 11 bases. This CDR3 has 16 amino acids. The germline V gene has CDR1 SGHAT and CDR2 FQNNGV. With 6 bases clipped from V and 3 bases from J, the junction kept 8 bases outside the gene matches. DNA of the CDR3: TGTGCCAGCAGGGCTACTAGCGGGAGTCGGACAGATACGCAGTATTTT. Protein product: CASRATSGSRTDTQYF. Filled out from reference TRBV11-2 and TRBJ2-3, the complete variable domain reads EAGVAQSPRYKIIEKRQSVAFWCNPISGHATLYWYQQILGQGPKLLIQFQNNGVVDDSQLPKDRFSAERLKGVDSTLKIQPAKLEDSAVYLCASRATSGSRTDTQYFGPGTRLTVL.

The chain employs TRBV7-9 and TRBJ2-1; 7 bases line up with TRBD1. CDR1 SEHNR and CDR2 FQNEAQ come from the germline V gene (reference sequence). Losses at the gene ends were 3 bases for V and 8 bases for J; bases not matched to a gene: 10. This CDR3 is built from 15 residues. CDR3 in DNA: TGTGCCAGCAGCTTTTTGGTCCAGGGGGATTATGAGCAGTTCTTC. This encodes CASSFLVQGDYEQFF.

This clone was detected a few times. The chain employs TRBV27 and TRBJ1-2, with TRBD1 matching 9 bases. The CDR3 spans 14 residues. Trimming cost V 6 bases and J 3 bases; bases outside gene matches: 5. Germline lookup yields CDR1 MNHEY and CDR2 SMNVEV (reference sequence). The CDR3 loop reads CASSPGTGHYGYTF. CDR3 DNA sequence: TGTGCCAGCAGCCCCGGGACAGGGCACTATGGCTACACCTTC.

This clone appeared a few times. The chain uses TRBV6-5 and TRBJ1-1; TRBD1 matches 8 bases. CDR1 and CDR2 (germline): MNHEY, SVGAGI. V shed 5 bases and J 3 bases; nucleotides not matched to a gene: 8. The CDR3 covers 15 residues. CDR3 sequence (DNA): TGTGCCAGCAGTCAAAGGACAGGGATGGACACTGAAGCTTTCTTT. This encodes CASSQRTGMDTEAFF.

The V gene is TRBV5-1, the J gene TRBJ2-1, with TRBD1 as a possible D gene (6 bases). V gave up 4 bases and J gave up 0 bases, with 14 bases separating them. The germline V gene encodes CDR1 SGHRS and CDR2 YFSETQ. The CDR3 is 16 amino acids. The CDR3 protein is CASSQYTGSSYNEQFF. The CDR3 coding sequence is TGCGCCAGCAGCCAGTACACAGGGAGCTCCTACAATGAGCAGTTCTTC.